This T cell receptor beta chain was observed in a study of cytotoxic CD8 clonotypes in ibrutinib-treated CLL. Study-wide context: Response samples followed a median approximately 13 months of treatment, range 6 to 36. Study-wide findings and caveats: Ibrutinib response saw clonality rise, and progression saw it return toward baseline. T-cell clonality at baseline went above that of age-matched healthy donors and rose and fell with circulating CD8+ T-cell counts.

This clone was observed a single time. What it recognizes is unknown. Using immunoSEQ multiplex PCR, the repertoire was profiled, and TCRdb retains in-frame clones only, with some absent. This sample has roughly 29,000 clones, with approximately 80% found just once. The germline CDR1 and CDR2 sequences are SGHDT and YYEEEE. Trimming cost V 4 bases and J 0 bases, with 11 bases left between them. The CDR3 is 15 residues long. This chain connects TRBV5-6 to TRBJ1-5; TRBD1 might be the D (6 bases). Sequenced here: PBMCs, sampled after 36 months of ibrutinib treatment. The sequence derives from a human donor with chronic lymphocytic leukemia. The CDR3 DNA is TGTGCCAGCAGCCCCGGGACAACTAGCAATCAGCCCCAGCATTTT. This encodes CASSPGTTSNQPQHF.